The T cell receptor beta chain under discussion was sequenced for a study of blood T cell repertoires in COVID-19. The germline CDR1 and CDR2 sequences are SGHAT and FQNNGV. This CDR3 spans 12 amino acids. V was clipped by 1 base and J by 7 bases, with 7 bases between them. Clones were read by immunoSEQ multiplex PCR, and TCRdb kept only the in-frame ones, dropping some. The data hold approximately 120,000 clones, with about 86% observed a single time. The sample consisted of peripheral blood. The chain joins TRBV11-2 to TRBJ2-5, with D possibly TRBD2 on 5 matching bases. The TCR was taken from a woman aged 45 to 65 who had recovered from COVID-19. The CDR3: CASSLGRGTQYF. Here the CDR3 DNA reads TGTGCCAGCAGCTTAGGCCGGGGGACCCAGTACTTC.